A selection of T cell receptor beta chains follows, all from one sample in a study of STAT3 mutations in large granular lymphocyte leukemia. Repertoires were generated with immunoSEQ multiplex PCR, while TCRdb's copy carries only in-frame clones and drops some. The sample records approximately 10,000 clones, 76% being singletons. The sequencing sample was made of peripheral blood mononuclear cells. The receptors originated from a man aged 60 to 75 with T-cell large granular lymphocyte leukemia. Some clones in this sample may be carry-over from other donors' samples. Each CDR3 is given with its conserved first and last residue.

TRBV7-9	TRBJ2-1	CASSLAGGPNSGFF
TRBV5-1	TRBJ2-1	CASKPRPQLRTSGSGADNEQFF
TRBV7-9	TRBJ1-5	CASNSVGQDQPQHF
TRBV4-3	TRBJ1-4	CASSQDWSATNEKLFF
TRBV19	TRBJ1-1	CASSIQGAGTEAFF
TRBV30	TRBJ1-6	CAQTIGEGNSPLHF
TRBV6-5	TRBJ1-2	CASTLGRYGYTF
TRBV7-2	TRBJ2-7	CASSLAVTGTYEQYF
TRBV5-1	TRBJ1-1	CASSLEGLAEAFF
TRBV19	TRBJ2-7	CASSNLHYEQYF
TRBV5-5	TRBJ1-5	CASSWDRGIGNQPQHF
TRBV27	TRBJ2-1	CASRTSGMSEQFF
TRBV6-6	TRBJ2-7	CASWTGSYEQYF
TRBV27	TRBJ2-7	CASSLSAGFLAGTTTREQYF